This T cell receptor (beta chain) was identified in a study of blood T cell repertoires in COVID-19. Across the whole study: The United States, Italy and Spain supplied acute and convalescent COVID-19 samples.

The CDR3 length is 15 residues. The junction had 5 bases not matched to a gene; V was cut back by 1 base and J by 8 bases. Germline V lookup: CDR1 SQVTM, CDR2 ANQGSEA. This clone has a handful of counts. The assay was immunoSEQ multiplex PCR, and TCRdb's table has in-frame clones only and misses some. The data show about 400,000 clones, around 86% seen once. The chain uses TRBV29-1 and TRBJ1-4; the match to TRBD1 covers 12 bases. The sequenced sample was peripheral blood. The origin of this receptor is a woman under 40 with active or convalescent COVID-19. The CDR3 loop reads CSVEVTGTGGEKLFF. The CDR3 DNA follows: TGCAGCGTTGAAGTTACCGGGACAGGGGGCGAAAAACTGTTTTTT.